The entry below describes one TCR beta chain. No antigen is known for it. The input lacks base qualities; no much larger clone sits a single base away. The record originates from a study of cytomegalovirus exposure and HLA in healthy donors (dated by TCRdb to the late 2010s). Regarding the complete study: An earlier analysis of some 600 of the donors reported approximately 280 Gb of sequence data and 95 million to 130 million unique TCR beta sequences obtained from roughly 170 million T cells. The later analysis used no new phenotypic data to find candidate immune exposures, relying instead on TCR beta sequences and their occurrence across donors. A later genetic analysis used genome-wide SNP genotypes for about 60% of the roughly 700 donors, treating that subset as a discovery cohort. To predict cytomegalovirus infection status, the study brought together high-throughput TCR immunosequencing, statistical association of individual TCRs with disease status, and machine learning. Among over 350 genotyped donors of the cohort, an average of approximately 240,000 unique TCR beta nucleotide sequences were sequenced per donor, 15% to 20% of them non-productive. In addition to the first cohort of 666 subjects, a separate validation cohort of 130 or so different subjects was used. Of the approximately 400 genotyped donors, 81% were placed in the genetic ancestry cluster associated with self-reported Caucasian donors. The study aimed to test whether signatures of past pathogen exposure could be identified by cataloging public T cell receptors. Class I and class II HLA loci were covered by the typing at four-digit resolution. About 300 gigabases of sequencing data and around 88 million unique TCR sequences made up an early release that covered 500 to 650 HLA-typed donors. Every repertoire in the discovery cohort had been generated on one and the same sequencing platform. Five DR-DQ haplotypes were handled as single units for association and clustering, since linkage in the cohort was strong. Alongside the repertoire data, information on donor age, sex, ethnicity and CMV serostatus was compiled. A later analysis re-analyzed previously published TCR beta repertoires from 500 to 700 donors and added high-resolution HLA genotyping to study TCR occurrence patterns. The number of donors typed differed by locus, with roughly 629-640 for A, B, C, DRB1 and DQB1, about 500 for DQA1, 600 to 610 for DPA1, and some 470 for DPB1. Using immunosequencing, the study profiled T cell repertoires from 500 to 800 subjects and related those repertoires to cytomegalovirus serostatus. An earlier analysis of a few hundred of the donors applied high-throughput TCR beta sequencing to assess whether each TCR beta V gene segment acted as functional or pseudogenic. The paper's findings and limits, for the study overall: The classifier was reported to diagnose cytomegalovirus status with high specificity and sensitivity in both the original cohort and the validation cohort. Most TCR sequences were observed very rarely across donors, whereas some public TCRs were present in many individuals. A cluster of highly shared sequence variants was judged likely to be a technical artifact of the sequencing pipeline. The authors suggested that the approach could potentially be generalized to other disease states and immunological phenotypes. Assigning TCR associations to individual alleles was difficult when HLA alleles, especially DR and DQ, strongly co-occurred. In vitro tests confirmed that a few of the cytomegalovirus-associated TCR beta chains recognize cytomegalovirus antigens. The earlier analysis of a few hundred of the donors excluded some 16 rarely observed V segments, including chromosome 9 orphons, because counts were too low. In a later analysis, TCR association rates were found to vary across HLA loci, with the most associated TCRs seen for DRB1 alleles and the fewest for HLA-C alleles. In a later genetic analysis, a missense DCLRE1C variant was associated with V-gene and J-gene trimming of TCR beta chains, and the association was replicated in an independent cohort. Correlated functional status among segregating V segments might reflect linkage disequilibrium, but an unknown experimental factor could not be ruled out. According to a later analysis, parvovirus B19, influenza, CMV and Epstein-Barr virus appeared linked to several top co-occurrence clusters. The presence/absence analyses assumed that sequencing depth was roughly uniform across donors, and that assumption may not be true. According to a later genetic analysis, donors in an Asian-associated ancestry cluster had fewer N-insertions in productive TCRs than the approximately 710-donor mean. Some IMGT-functional V segments, including TRBV6-2 and TRBV6-3, could not be distinguished by the 87-base-pair reads and were therefore excluded. The study gave a list of 150 to 200 TCR beta chains associated with cytomegalovirus. Most CMV-associated TCR beta chains appeared to be HLA-restricted in a later analysis, and the HLA associations seemed to be driven largely by CMV exposure. In a later analysis, HLA-associated TCR beta chains were found to be more clonally expanded and to have lower generation probabilities than equally common non-associated chains. A further reported finding was that TCR beta sequences accurately predicted the HLA-A and HLA-B alleles for most subjects in the first cohort. A later analysis associated around 16,000 TCR beta sequences with specific HLA alleles at a false discovery rate of 0.05. This cohort had only TCR beta chains sequenced, and the lack of alpha or paired-chain data limited which features could be detected. In an earlier analysis of about 550 of the donors, most TCR beta V segments were observed in productive rearrangements about 90% or about 30% of the time, broadly matching IMGT annotations. Because HLA typing was unavailable for some donors at each locus, only the typed subset was used in association tests. The only immune exposure information available for the cohort was CMV serostatus.

In total, roughly 670 healthy bone marrow donors made up the cohort. All cohort members were sampled while nominally healthy, although unrecorded immune exposures were likely present. The donor tested CMV seropositive, placing the donor among the 250 to 300 seropositive members of the cohort. A peripheral blood sample was collected from each donor, and TCR beta sequencing was performed on peripheral blood mononuclear cells. Genomic DNA was extracted from the blood cell samples with the Qiagen DNeasy Blood Extraction Kit. Germline trimming amounts to 5 bases on V and 4 bases on J, with 7 as the count of junction bases outside the gene matches. Taken from the germline V gene, the CDR1 and CDR2 loops are MGHRA and YSYEKL. The CDR3, cysteine through phenylalanine, is 16 amino acids long. The CDR3 DNA has 48 bases and is translated from base 1. Library preparation employed the immunoSEQ multiplex PCR assay. For the multiplex PCR, a mixture combining 60 forward primers for TCR Vbeta segments and 13 reverse primers for TCR Jbeta segments was used. The CDR3 region of rearranged TCR beta genes was amplified from genomic DNA with a multiplex PCR assay. On the Illumina HiSeq System, the amplified TCR beta libraries were sequenced as 87-base-pair reads. The paper's processing steps were these. A later analysis tallied roughly 76 million unique TCR beta chains across the approximately 670 repertoires, and about 10 million of those chains were shared by two or more donors. Raw reads were error-corrected and collapsed into unique sequences with a nearest-neighbor algorithm that merged closely related sequences to remove PCR and sequencing errors. Alignment of CDR3 sequences to IMGT reference sequences was used to assign V, D and J gene segments. For a sequence to be retained, a match of at least six nucleotides to both a V gene segment and a J gene segment was required. A rearrangement counted as productive if the CDR3 had no stop codons and remained in frame with V and J, and every other rearrangement counted as non-productive. Following IMGT convention, CDR3 was defined as the stretch from the second conserved V-encoded cysteine up to the conserved J-encoded phenylalanine. The earlier analysis of around 640 of the donors excluded sequences that lacked an unambiguous match to a single V gene segment. In an earlier analysis of several hundred of the donors, V segments were called functional above 56.7% productive rearrangements and were called segregating when the between-donor standard deviation exceeded 5%. A statistical classification framework was built to diagnose cytomegalovirus status from the catalog of TCR beta chain sequences. V and J gene assignment, in a later analysis, came from comparing TCR nucleotide sequences with IMGT/GENE-DB human TR gene sequences. A later analysis assigned CDR3 sequences and most-parsimonious VDJ recombination scenarios with the TCRdist pipeline. In a later analysis, every TCR beta chain was defined by the combination of its CDR3 amino acid sequence and its V-gene family, and reads without a unique V-gene family were dropped. To address suspected cross-contamination and a sequencing artifact, a later analysis removed a few hundred highly shared, low-generation-probability nucleotide sequences. For each public chain, a later analysis derived a clonal expansion index from normalized ranks of inferred template counts within each repertoire. A later analysis computed generation probabilities with a VDJ recombination model fitted to out-of-frame rearrangements, and checked the results against IGoR. In a later analysis, hypergeometric tests were used to score TCR-TCR, TCR-HLA and TCR-CMV co-occurrence, with a repertoire-size bias correction applied to TCR pairs. In a later analysis, false discovery rates were estimated by permuting HLA or CMV assignments 20 times. In a later analysis, co-occurring TCRs were grouped using DBSCAN, with TCRdist sequence similarity added in when clustering inside HLA-allele-positive subsets. Co-occurrence clustering excluded repertoires with fewer than 30,000 or more than 120,000 public chains, plus five with anomalous nucleotide sharing. TCRdb limited this immuneACCESS table to in-frame rearrangements with V and J called. A share of clones is missing; checked studies link under half to unresolved V genes, and the rest is unexplained. Clone size and V and J calls were adopted from that table, with D and trimming inferred from the DNA. Counted in this sample were 95,000 to 150,000 clones; 78% of them appeared once. The ten biggest clones cover 2.5% to 3.5% of the sample.

The source of this sequence is a woman in her 30s in good health and CMV-seropositive. Sequenced: PBMCs. The V and J genes are TRBV4-1 and TRBJ2-3; TRBD2 matches 12 bases in the middle. At the DNA level, the sequence is TGCGCCAGCAGCTTTCGACTAGCGGGGGACGCAGATACGCAGTATTTT. Translated, it gives CASSFRLAGDADTQYF.